This TCR beta chain was observed in a study of technical replicates of blood from a handful of donors. Assay: immunoSEQ multiplex PCR; the TCRdb copy retains only in-frame clones and omits some. The repertoire has 74,000 or so clones, around nine tenths of them found once; the top ten carry 0.25% to 0.35%. Germline V gene lookup returns CDR1 SEHNR and CDR2 FQNEAQ (reference sequence). V was cut by 2 bases and J by 2 bases, with 10 bases left in between. The CDR3 contains 14 residues. The chain recombines TRBV7-9 with TRBJ2-7, with a possible D match to TRBD2 (5 bases). The sample taken for sequencing was T cells isolated from PBMCs. This clonotype originated in a human donor in good health. The CDR3 sequence is CASSLFSGTYEQYF. CDR3 nucleotides: TGTGCCAGCAGCTTATTTTCGGGAACCTACGAGCAGTACTTC. Variable domain in full (rest from reference TRBV7-9 and TRBJ2-7): DTGVSQNPRHKITKRGQNVTFRCDPISEHNRLYWYRQTLGQGPEFLTYFQNEAQLEKSRLLSDRFSAERPKGSFSTLEIQRTEQGDSAMYLCASSLFSGTYEQYFGPGTRLTVT.